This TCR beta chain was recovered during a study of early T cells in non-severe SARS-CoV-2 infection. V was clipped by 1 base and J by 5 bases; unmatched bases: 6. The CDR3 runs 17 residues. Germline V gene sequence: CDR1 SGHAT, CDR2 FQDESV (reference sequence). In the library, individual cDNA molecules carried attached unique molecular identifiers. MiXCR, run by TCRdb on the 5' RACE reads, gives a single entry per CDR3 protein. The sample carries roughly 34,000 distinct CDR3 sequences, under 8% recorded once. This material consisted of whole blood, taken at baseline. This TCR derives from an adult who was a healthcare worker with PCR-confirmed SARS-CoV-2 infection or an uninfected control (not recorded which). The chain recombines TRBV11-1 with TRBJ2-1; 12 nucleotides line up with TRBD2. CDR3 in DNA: TGTGCCAGCAGCTTAGGGTCGACTAGCGGGGGTCACAATGAGCAGTTCTTC. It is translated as CASSLGSTSGGHNEQFF.